These T cell receptor beta chains were read from a single sample in a study of blood T cell repertoires in COVID-19. Assay used: immunoSEQ multiplex PCR; TCRdb lists only in-frame clones, some missing. This sample carries under 150,000 clones, over 60% of them seen once, and the ten largest clones take over 10%. The sample consisted of peripheral blood. These TCRs come from a man older than 75 with acute or convalescent COVID-19. Each CDR3 is given with its conserved first and last residue. D genes are given only for firm matches. Some rows have no size entry. The others give once, few or many, or a class for an expanded clone.

v_call,clone_size,d_call,j_call,cdr3_aa,cdr3_nt
TRBV18,.,.,TRBJ1-4,CASSPGAAGANEKLFF,TGTGCCAGCTCACCGGGGGCGGCCGGGGCTAATGAAAAACTGTTTTTT
TRBV24-1,.,TRBD2,TRBJ2-5,CATSPGAGGVQETQYF,TGTGCCACCTCACCGGGAGCGGGGGGCGTCCAAGAGACCCAGTACTTC
TRBV28,.,TRBD1,TRBJ1-5,CASRPQGAQSQPQHF,TGTGCCAGCAGACCACAGGGGGCTCAGAGTCAGCCCCAGCATTTT
TRBV28,.,.,TRBJ1-2,CASSSEGLTYGYTF,TGTGCCAGCAGTTCCGAGGGACTCACCTATGGCTACACCTTC
TRBV6-6,.,TRBD1,TRBJ2-5,CASSGGQGSWETQYF,TGTGCCAGCAGTGGGGGACAGGGGTCATGGGAGACCCAGTACTTC
TRBV25-1,.,.,TRBJ1-4,CASSDPRNPNEKLFF,TGTGCCAGCAGTGATCCGAGAAACCCTAATGAAAAACTGTTTTTT
TRBV7-2,.,.,TRBJ2-2,CASSLLRSTGELFF,TGTGCCAGCAGCTTATTGAGGTCCACCGGGGAGCTGTTTTTT
TRBV2,.,.,TRBJ2-3,CASSEQALGGDTQYF,TGTGCCAGCAGTGAACAGGCTCTGGGTGGAGATACGCAGTATTTT
TRBV7-9,.,TRBD1,TRBJ1-2,CASSPGTVYGYTF,TGTGCCAGCAGCCCCGGGACAGTATATGGCTACACCTTC
TRBV2,.,.,TRBJ2-1,CASTPDSYNEQFF,TGTGCCAGCACTCCGGACAGCTACAATGAGCAGTTCTTC
TRBV5-1,.,TRBD1,TRBJ2-1,CASSLDFASGGNEQFF,TGCGCCAGCAGCTTGGACTTCGCTTCAGGGGGAAATGAGCAGTTCTTC
TRBV5-1,few,.,TRBJ1-4,CASSSGLTNEKLFF,TGCGCCAGCAGCTCGGGGTTGACTAATGAAAAACTGTTTTTT
TRBV6-2/TRBV6-3,.,.,TRBJ2-2,CASSYWLATGELFF,TGTGCCAGCAGTTACTGGCTAGCGACCGGGGAGCTGTTTTTT
TRBV9,.,.,TRBJ2-5,CASSVVSGVQETQYF,TGTGCCAGCAGCGTAGTATCCGGGGTACAAGAGACCCAGTACTTC
TRBV7-6,.,TRBD1,TRBJ1-3,CASSLTPTGTGLSGNTIYF,TGTGCCAGCAGCTTAACCCCAACCGGGACAGGACTCTCTGGAAACACCATATATTTT
TRBV7-9,.,.,TRBJ1-6,CASSHDTYNSPLHF,TGTGCCAGCAGCCACGACACGTATAATTCACCCCTCCACTTT
TRBV3-1/TRBV3-2,.,.,TRBJ1-3,CASSRREIENTIYF,TGTGCCAGCAGCCGCCGGGAGATAGAAAACACCATATATTTT
TRBV7-8,.,TRBD2,TRBJ2-2,CASSLRTSANTGELFF,TGTGCCAGCTCTCTTAGAACTAGCGCGAACACCGGGGAGCTGTTTTTT
TRBV14,few,TRBD2,TRBJ2-5,CASSQRGVEETQYF,TGTGCCAGCAGCCAACGGGGGGTGGAAGAGACCCAGTACTTC
TRBV11-2,.,.,TRBJ2-3,CASSDRIGDTQYF,TGTGCCAGCAGCGATCGAATCGGGGATACGCAGTATTTT
TRBV6-6,few,.,TRBJ1-5,CASRPGYSNQPQHF,TGTGCCAGCAGGCCCGGGTATAGCAATCAGCCCCAGCATTTT
TRBV6-6,once,.,TRBJ2-3,CASSYSAFTDTQYF,TGTGCCAGCAGTTACTCGGCTTTCACAGATACGCAGTATTTT
TRBV12-3/TRBV12-4,.,.,TRBJ1-1,CASRTWGSIQAFF,TGTGCCAGCAGGACGTGGGGCTCCATTCAAGCTTTCTTT
TRBV5-5,.,.,TRBJ1-3,CASSADSYSGNTIYF,TGTGCCAGCAGTGCGGACAGCTACTCTGGAAACACCATATATTTT
TRBV5-1,.,.,TRBJ1-4,CASSLTKGREKLFF,TGCGCCAGCAGCTTGACCAAGGGGAGGGAAAAACTGTTTTTT
TRBV4-3,.,.,TRBJ1-4,CASSRGGAGRENEKLFF,TGCGCCAGCAGCCGAGGGGGGGCCGGGAGGGAAAATGAAAAACTGTTTTTT
TRBV3-1/TRBV3-2,once,.,TRBJ2-1,CASSLREQVNEQFF,TGTGCCAGCAGTCTAAGAGAACAGGTCAATGAGCAGTTCTTC